What follows describes a single T cell receptor (beta chain). Its cognate antigen is unknown. Between the trimmed V and J ends, which lost 3 bases and 4 bases, there was a span of 13 bases. The CDR3 loop spans 15 amino acids. Germline V gene data show CDR1 as SGHTA and CDR2 as FQGNSA. This specimen belongs to a study of vaccination and CD4 T cells after COVID-19. The study sequenced cultured CD4+ T cell DNA using the Oncomine TCR Beta short-read assay. TCRdb called the PCR reads again in MiXCR, with one record for every CDR3 protein. Of roughly 4,700 distinct CDR3 sequences in the sample, roughly 50% were seen once. Treatment in this sample: approximately nine-day PBMC culture with coronavirus spike peptide pools or control peptides (ViraFEST assay).

J is TRBJ2-1 and V is TRBV7-2; D is perhaps TRBD1 or TRBD2 (7 bases each). The receptor's source is a human donor who had recovered from COVID-19. The sample taken for sequencing was CD4+ T cells from blood, cultured in vitro. This CDR3 is CASSLGGGPYNEQFF. The CDR3 DNA reads TGTGCCAGCAGCTTGGGAGGGGGCCCTTACAATGAGCAGTTCTTC.